The T cell receptor beta chain described here comes from a study of graft-versus-host responses after intestinal transplantation. Across the whole study: Transplants were multivisceral, liver-intestinal, or isolated intestinal.

Intraepithelial lymphocytes and lamina propria lymphocytes were released through processing of graft tissue. This clone was recorded once. The antigen remains unidentified. Produced via immunoSEQ multiplex PCR; TCRdb's table is partial and in-frame only. The sample carries some 18,000 clones, roughly three quarters recorded once. The V and J ends lost 5 bases and 5 bases, in that order; junction bases with no gene match: 11. The CDR3 loop spans 15 amino acids. Germline V gives CDR1 MNHEY, CDR2 SVGAGI. Whole-study results and caveats: Declines in HvG clones occurring early post-transplant were associated with peak circulating GvH clone levels. Investigators detected GvH clones in recipient marrow, with some emerging earlier in ileum or blood.

The V call is TRBV6-5, the J call TRBJ2-7; TRBD2 aligns across 8 bases. This specimen was ileum tissue, taken approximately 20 days after intestinal transplant. The source of this sequence is a human patient who received an intestinal transplant, so some T cells may come from the graft donor. The CDR3 loop is CASSPRGGWINEQYF. The CDR3 region has the DNA TGTGCCAGCAGTCCCCGGGGGGGCTGGATCAACGAGCAGTACTTC.